A single T cell receptor beta chain is shown here with its context. Compared with germline, one end of the junction differs, possibly owing to a read error. Per germline, CDR1 SNHLY and CDR2 FYNNEI. CDR3 length: 13 amino acids. From the 5' RACE reads, TCRdb called clonotypes with MiXCR, one entry per CDR3 protein. This sample has 100,000 to 150,000 distinct CDR3 sequences, with 16% found just once. These data belong to a study of T-cell memory formation after mild COVID-19. This chain connects TRBV2 to TRBJ2-3; 8 nucleotides match TRBD1. Sequencing input: PBMCs or a T cell subset sorted from them (not recorded which). The receptor was isolated from an adult woman who had mild COVID-19 (a few samples of this study predate the infection). Cell type and time point are not known. The CDR3 sequence is CASLEIRQGRRNF. Here the CDR3 DNA reads TGTGCCAGCCTTGAGATTCGACAGGGGAGGAGGAATTTT.